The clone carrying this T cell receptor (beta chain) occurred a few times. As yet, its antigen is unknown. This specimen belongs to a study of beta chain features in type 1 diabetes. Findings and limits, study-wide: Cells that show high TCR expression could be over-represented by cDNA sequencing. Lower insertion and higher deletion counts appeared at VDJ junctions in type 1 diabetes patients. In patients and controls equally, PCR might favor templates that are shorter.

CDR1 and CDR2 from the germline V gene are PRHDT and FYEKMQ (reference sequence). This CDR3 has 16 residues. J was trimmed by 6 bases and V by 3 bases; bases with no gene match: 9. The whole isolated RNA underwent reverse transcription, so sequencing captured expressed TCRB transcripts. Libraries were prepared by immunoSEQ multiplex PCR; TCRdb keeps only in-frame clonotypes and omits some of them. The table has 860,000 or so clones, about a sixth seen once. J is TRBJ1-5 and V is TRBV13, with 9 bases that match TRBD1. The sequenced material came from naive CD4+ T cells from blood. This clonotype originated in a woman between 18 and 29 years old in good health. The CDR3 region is CASSLLGQGPPQPQHF. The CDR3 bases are TGTGCCAGCAGCTTGCTGGGACAGGGCCCTCCTCAGCCCCAGCATTTT.